The T cell receptor beta chain described here comes from a study of CD8+CD57+ T cells in acquired aplastic anemia. Study-level background: Sorted CD4+ and CD8+ cells yielded about 3.1 ug of DNA on average.

Trimming pared 3 bases from V and 7 bases from J, leaving 25 bases between. Germline V lookup: CDR1 MDHEN, CDR2 SYDVKM. CDR3 length: 17 residues. Those patients picked for sequencing had displayed CD8+CD57+ cell expansion on flow cytometry. The patients, all of them, had severe acquired aplastic anemia. Each patient gave a blood sample that was collected before any therapy had been received. This clonotype was counted only a few times. Its matching antigen is unknown. Investigators profiled TCR beta VDJ and CDR3 from genomic DNA template. TCRdb reprocessed the reads with MiXCR, giving one entry per CDR3 protein. The table shows about 180,000 distinct CDR3 sequences, with approximately 48% occurring only once. Study-wide results and limits: Patients and controls were found to share twenty-nine CD8+ CDR3 sequences.

This clonotype originated in a human donor with aplastic anemia. The sample consisted of sorted CD4+, CD8+, or CD8+CD57+ T cells (not recorded which) from PBMCs. This sequence joins TRBV28 and TRBJ2-7; D might be TRBD2 (6 bases). The CDR3 nucleotides are TGTGCCAGCAGTTTGGGGGGTGGCGGCTCGACCAGGGAGGAGCAGTACTTC. It codes for CASSLGGGGSTREEQYF.